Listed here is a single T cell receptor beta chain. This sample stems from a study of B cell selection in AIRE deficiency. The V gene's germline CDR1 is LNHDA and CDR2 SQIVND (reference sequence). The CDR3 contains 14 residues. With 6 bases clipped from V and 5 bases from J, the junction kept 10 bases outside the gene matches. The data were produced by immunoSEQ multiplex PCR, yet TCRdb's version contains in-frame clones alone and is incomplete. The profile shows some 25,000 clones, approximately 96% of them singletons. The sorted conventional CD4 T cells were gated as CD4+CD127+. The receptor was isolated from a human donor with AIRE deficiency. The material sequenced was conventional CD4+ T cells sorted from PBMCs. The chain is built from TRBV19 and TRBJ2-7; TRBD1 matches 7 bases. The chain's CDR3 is CASRGTEPPHEQYF. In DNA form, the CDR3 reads TGTGCCAGTAGGGGGACAGAGCCTCCCCACGAGCAGTACTTC.